The rows below give T cell receptor beta chains drawn from one sample of a study of CD8 T cells in ankylosing spondylitis. MiXCR was run by TCRdb on the 5' RACE reads, yielding one entry per CDR3 protein. The sample lists more than 110,000 distinct CDR3 sequences, roughly 8.8% occurring once. Sequencing was done on a sample of synovial fluid, either unsorted or a sorted T cell fraction (not recorded which). The receptors come from a male donor with ankylosing spondylitis. Each CDR3 is given with its conserved first and last residue. D genes are given only for firm matches. Some rows mark clone size as missing; the rest say once, few, many or name a class of expanded clone.

CDR3 DNA	CDR3 protein	J gene	V gene	D gene	clone size
TGTGCCAGCAGCCAAACTGCCGAGGGGACCCAGTACTTC	CASSQTAEGTQYF	TRBJ2-5	TRBV3-1	NA	many
TGCGCCAGCAGCTTGAGCGTAGCCAAAAACATTCAGTACTTC	CASSLSVAKNIQYF	TRBJ2-4	TRBV5-1	NA	many
TGCGCCAGCAGCTCCGGACTGGGAGTCTACAATGAGCAGTTCTTC	CASSSGLGVYNEQFF	TRBJ2-1	TRBV5-1	NA	NA
TGTGCCAGCAGTTTATTGGGGGGGTCCAGCTCCTACAATGAGCAGTTCTTC	CASSLLGGSSSYNEQFF	TRBJ2-1	TRBV28	TRBD2	NA
TGTGCCAGCAGCAGGCCGGGAGCCGTTTTCACAGATACGCAGTATTTT	CASSRPGAVFTDTQYF	TRBJ2-3	TRBV5-6	NA	many
TGTGCCAGCAGTTACTCGTACAGTTCACAAGAGACCCAGTACTTC	CASSYSYSSQETQYF	TRBJ2-5	TRBV6-5	NA	many
TGTGCCAGCAGCTTAGGGATAGCGGGAGATCAAGGGCAGTACTTC	CASSLGIAGDQGQYF	TRBJ2-7	TRBV7-9	TRBD2	many
TGCAGTGCTCTAAGGGGGGTAGCGGGGGGCAGCACAGATACGCAGTATTTT	CSALRGVAGGSTDTQYF	TRBJ2-3	TRBV20-1	TRBD2	NA
TGCAGTGCTAGACGTGGGACTAGCGGGGGGGTGGAGCAGTACTTC	CSARRGTSGGVEQYF	TRBJ2-7	TRBV20-1	TRBD2	few
TGCGCCAGCAGCTCCGGGACAAGGAACACTGAAGCTTTCTTT	CASSSGTRNTEAFF	TRBJ1-1	TRBV5-1	NA	many
TGCGCCAGCAGCCTGTTCGGGGGTACTAATGAAAAACTGTTTTTT	CASSLFGGTNEKLFF	TRBJ1-4	TRBV5-1	NA	NA
TGCGCCAGCAGCTTGGGCCCATATTACGGGGACTACGAGCAGTACTTC	CASSLGPYYGDYEQYF	TRBJ2-7	TRBV5-1	NA	many
TGTGCCAGCAGGACAGGGACGTATAGCAATCAGCCCCAGCATTTT	CASRTGTYSNQPQHF	TRBJ1-5	TRBV6-2/TRBV6-3	TRBD1	many
TGTGCCAGCAGCCAGAAAACAGGGCAATCGTACATTCAGTACTTC	CASSQKTGQSYIQYF	TRBJ2-4	TRBV3-1	NA	many
TGCGCCAGCAGCACTTCCGGGACAGGGGATTCACCCCTCCACTTT	CASSTSGTGDSPLHF	TRBJ1-6	TRBV5-1	TRBD1	NA
TGTGCCACCAGCAGGGCATTTGGTTCACCCCTCCACTTT	CATSRAFGSPLHF	TRBJ1-6	TRBV24-1	NA	many
TGTGCCAGCAGCGAAGGGGTCGCTGGCGCCCAAAACATTCAGTACTTC	CASSEGVAGAQNIQYF	TRBJ2-4	TRBV7-2	NA	few
TGTGCCAGCAGTTACTCGGGACAGGGGAATGGCTACACCTTC	CASSYSGQGNGYTF	TRBJ1-2	TRBV6-5	TRBD1	many
TGTGCCAGCAGCTTAGCGTCGAGCTCCTACAATGAGCAGTTCTTC	CASSLASSSYNEQFF	TRBJ2-1	TRBV7-2	NA	few
TGTGCCAGCAGCTTTCGCTTACTGCAAGCTTTCTTT	CASSFRLLQAFF	TRBJ1-1	TRBV7-9	NA	NA
TGTGCCAGCAGCTTTAGTGTAGACAGGGTGGAGACCCAGTACTTC	CASSFSVDRVETQYF	TRBJ2-5	TRBV7-2	TRBD1	many
TGCAGTGCTAGAGATCGTTTGAGAGGCTATAGCAATCAGCCCCAGCATTTT	CSARDRLRGYSNQPQHF	TRBJ1-5	TRBV20-1	NA	many
TGCAGCGCCGTCGGAGGGCCAGGGCAGGAGACCCAGTACTTC	CSAVGGPGQETQYF	TRBJ2-5	TRBV29-1	NA	many
TGTGCCAGCAATTTGGGGCCTAGAGGGGATTTACAAGAGACCCAGTACTTC	CASNLGPRGDLQETQYF	TRBJ2-5	TRBV6-2/TRBV6-3	NA	few
TGCGCCAGCAAGGAGACAGGGGTTGAAAAACTGTTTTTT	CASKETGVEKLFF	TRBJ1-4	TRBV5-1	TRBD1	few
TGTGCCAGCAGCCAAGTGTTGGGCATCACTGAAGCTTTCTTT	CASSQVLGITEAFF	TRBJ1-1	TRBV14	NA	NA
TGCGCCAGCAGTCGGGAAGGGGTGAACACTGAAGCTTTCTTT	CASSREGVNTEAFF	TRBJ1-1	TRBV5-1	NA	few
TGTGCCAGCAGCTTGAATAGCGGGGAACGCTACGAGCAGTACTTC	CASSLNSGERYEQYF	TRBJ2-7	TRBV5-4	TRBD2	NA
TGTGCCAGCAGCCCCCAGACAGGAACTAACTATGGCTACACCTTC	CASSPQTGTNYGYTF	TRBJ1-2	TRBV9	NA	many
TGTGCCAGCAGCTTAGAAGGGCCATTGGGAAATCAGCCCCAGCATTTT	CASSLEGPLGNQPQHF	TRBJ1-5	TRBV7-2	NA	few
TGTGCCAGCAGTCTCCTGGGACGGAGCTCCTATAATTCACCCCTCCACTTT	CASSLLGRSSYNSPLHF	TRBJ1-6	TRBV27	NA	NA
TGCAGTGCTAGTAAACAGGGGCGACATGGCTACACCTTC	CSASKQGRHGYTF	TRBJ1-2	TRBV20-1	TRBD1	many
TGCGCCAGCAGCGTTAGTGGGAACACCGGGGAGCTGTTTTTT	CASSVSGNTGELFF	TRBJ2-2	TRBV4-3	NA	many
TGCAGTGCTCCCACCAGCGGGGGGTCCACCGGGGAGCTGTTTTTT	CSAPTSGGSTGELFF	TRBJ2-2	TRBV20-1	TRBD2	NA
TGTGCCAGCAAGGGACACCTGAACACTGAAGCTTTCTTT	CASKGHLNTEAFF	TRBJ1-1	TRBV28	NA	few
TGTGCCAGCAGCACCCAGCGGGAGGGGAGACAGGGGTTGAGTGAGCAGTTCTTC	CASSTQREGRQGLSEQFF	TRBJ2-1	TRBV21-1	NA	NA
TGTGCCAGCAGCTTAGTCCCAGGGGGGTTCTACGAGCAGTACTTC	CASSLVPGGFYEQYF	TRBJ2-7	TRBV7-2	NA	few
TGTGCCAGCAGCTTAGCCCGGCCCGGGGAGCTGTTTTTT	CASSLARPGELFF	TRBJ2-2	TRBV7-8	NA	many
TGTGCCAGCAGTACCTGGACTGAGCCCTACGAGCAGTACTTC	CASSTWTEPYEQYF	TRBJ2-7	TRBV28	NA	many
TGTGCCAGCCTTGAGGGCGGTGGCTACACCTTC	CASLEGGGYTF	TRBJ1-2	TRBV6-5	NA	many
TGTGCCAGCTTATCCACCCGAGGGACAGCCCGTGACACTGAAGCTTTCTTT	CASLSTRGTARDTEAFF	TRBJ1-1	TRBV28	TRBD1	many
TGCAGCGTTGAAGCGGGTGGAGATGAAAAACTGTTTTTT	CSVEAGGDEKLFF	TRBJ1-4	TRBV29-1	NA	many
TGTGCCAGCAGCCCGTGGACAGGGCAGGAAAAACTGTTTTTT	CASSPWTGQEKLFF	TRBJ1-4	TRBV3-1	TRBD1	many
TGTGCCAGCACTAGAGGGAGAGAGGGCGGCGAGCAGTACTTC	CASTRGREGGEQYF	TRBJ2-7	TRBV2	NA	few
TGTGCCAGCAGGACCTTCACAGATACGCAGTATTTT	CASRTFTDTQYF	TRBJ2-3	TRBV27	NA	many
TGTGCCAGCAGCCCCGGGACTAGAGGGGTGGGTGAGCAGTTCTTC	CASSPGTRGVGEQFF	TRBJ2-1	TRBV9	TRBD2	NA
TGTGCCAGCAGCTACGGCCCCGGGAGTTCACCCCTCCACTTT	CASSYGPGSSPLHF	TRBJ1-6	TRBV28	NA	many
TGTGCCAGCAGTCCCATCGGTGGGGGTCCCCGCGGGGATACGCAGTATTTT	CASSPIGGGPRGDTQYF	TRBJ2-3	TRBV28	NA	few
TGTGCCAGCTCACCATCCCGGCAGTCCCTGTCCTACGAGCAGTACTTC	CASSPSRQSLSYEQYF	TRBJ2-7	TRBV18	NA	few
TGCAGTGCTAACTCAGGACTAGCGTTAGTCCTCGAGTACGAGCAGTACTTC	CSANSGLALVLEYEQYF	TRBJ2-7	TRBV20-1	TRBD2	many
TGTGCCATCAGTGAGGAGAACACAGATACGCAGTATTTT	CAISEENTDTQYF	TRBJ2-3	TRBV10-3	NA	many
TGTGCCAGCAGCTTAGCTTCGGCAGGGGCTGACTATGGCTACACCTTC	CASSLASAGADYGYTF	TRBJ1-2	TRBV7-2	NA	many
TGTGCCAGCAGTTTTCTACGGAATCAGCCCCAGCATTTT	CASSFLRNQPQHF	TRBJ1-5	TRBV28	NA	many